These 15 T cell receptor beta chains share one sample of origin, sequenced in a study of radiotherapy plus CTLA-4 blockade in lung cancer. The repertoire was sequenced with immunoSEQ multiplex PCR; TCRdb's copy has only in-frame clones and lacks some. The sample lists fewer than 40,000 clones, 60% to 80% occurring once. The sequencing here drew on peripheral blood, taken from a patient treated with radiotherapy plus ipilimumab. The receptors derive from a human donor with non-small cell lung cancer whose response to radiotherapy plus ipilimumab could not be evaluated.

The chain employs TRBV2 and TRBJ1-2, with TRBD1 matching over 7 bases. The germline CDR1 and CDR2 sequences are SNHLY and FYNNEI. With 2 bases clipped from V and 3 bases from J, the junction kept 9 bases outside the gene matches. The CDR3 totals 16 residues. In nucleotides, the CDR3 is TGTGCCAGCAGTGAAAGGACGGACAGGATAGACTATGGCTACACCTTC. It yields the protein CASSERTDRIDYGYTF.

The rearrangement uses TRBV19 and TRBJ2-6, with 7 bases that match TRBD2. Trimming took 9 bases from V and 1 from J; bases not matched to a gene: 6. Germline V gives CDR1 LNHDA, CDR2 SQIVND (reference sequence). This CDR3 has 15 amino acids. CDR3 protein: CASWVGGSGANVLTF. The CDR3 nucleotides are TGTGCCAGCTGGGTGGGGGGGTCTGGGGCCAACGTCCTGACTTTC. Full variable domain (rest looked up from reference TRBV19 and TRBJ2-6): DGGITQSPKYLFRKEGQNVTLSCEQNLNHDAMYWYRQDPGQGLRLIYYSQIVNDFQKGDIAEGYSVSREKKESFPLTVTSAQKNPTAFYLCASWVGGSGANVLTFGAGSRLTVL.

Remarks on this clone: A read error may produce the germline difference seen at one junction end. This chain links TRBV5-4 with TRBJ2-7, with a possible D match to TRBD2 (6 bases). The CDR3 extends over 13 amino acids. Per the germline V gene, CDR1 is SGHNT and CDR2 is YYREEE (reference sequence). CDR3 protein: CASSQDRGTEQYF. CDR3 DNA: TGCGCCAGCAGCCAAGATCGGGGGACCGAGCAGTACTTC.

This clone was counted a few times. The genes are TRBV7-9 and TRBJ1-2, with 9 bases matching TRBD1. Trimming cost V 5 bases and J 6 bases; bases outside gene matches: 4. The CDR3 totals 13 residues. Germline lookup yields CDR1 SEHNR and CDR2 FQNEAQ (reference sequence). The CDR3 loop is CASSPWDRDGYTF. CDR3 bases: TGTGCCAGCAGCCCTTGGGACAGGGATGGCTACACCTTC.

The chain carries TRBV27 and TRBJ2-7; TRBD2 is a possible D gene (6 bases). With 5 bases removed from V and 1 base from J, the gap between germline ends came to 12 bases. From germline, CDR1 is MNHEY and CDR2 SMNVEV (reference sequence). This CDR3 comprises 14 residues. CDR3 DNA sequence: TGTGCCAGCAGTAGGAGGGGAGGTTCCTACGAGCAGTACTTC. Protein: CASSRRGGSYEQYF.

V is TRBV7-9 and J is TRBJ2-3, with TRBD1 as a possible D gene (6 bases). Trimming shortened V by 5 bases and J by 5 bases, and 11 bases separated the two germline ends. CDR1 and CDR2 (germline): SEHNR, FQNEAQ (reference sequence). The CDR3 totals 13 residues. CDR3 sequence reads: CASSLYRVDTQYF. DNA for the CDR3: TGTGCCAGCAGCCTCTACAGGGTAGATACGCAGTATTTT.

The chain links TRBV30 to TRBJ1-3; D is unresolved. The CDR3 runs 13 residues. Germline CDR1 GTSNPN, CDR2 SVGIG (reference sequence). Trimming removed 0 bases at V and 5 bases at J, with 8 bases between. This CDR3 reads CAWSVGGRNTIYF. CDR3 bases: TGTGCCTGGAGTGTAGGAGGTCGAAACACCATATATTTT.

The chain's CDR3 is CASSRTGVHNQPQHF. For the CDR3, the DNA is TGTGCCAGCAGTCGGACAGGGGTTCACAATCAGCCCCAGCATTTT. J is TRBJ1-5 and V is TRBV6-6; 9 bases match TRBD1. The CDR3 spans 15 residues. V was pared by 5 bases and J by 3 bases, with 5 bases of the junction left unmatched. Germline V gene sequence: CDR1 MNHNY, CDR2 SVGAGI (reference sequence).

The rearrangement links TRBV5-4 to TRBJ2-1; 9 bases are a match to TRBD2. The CDR3 is 16 amino acids. V lost 4 bases and J lost 5; bases outside the gene matches: 10. Germline loops: CDR1 SGHNT, CDR2 YYREEE (reference sequence). CDR3 DNA sequence: TGTGCCAGCAGCGCATCCCCCGGGACTAGCCACAATGAGCAGTTCTTC. Translated: CASSASPGTSHNEQFF.

The V call is TRBV4-3, the J call TRBJ2-5; D remains ambiguous. The assigned J gene may be wrong: the sequence end matches TRBJ2-7 better. Germline V gene lookup returns CDR1 LGHNA and CDR2 YSLEER. The CDR3 is 13 residues long. CDR3 in amino acids: CASSQESFSEQYF. The CDR3 bases are TGCGCCAGCAGCCAAGAAAGCTTCAGCGAGCAGTACTTC.

This chain joins TRBV6-6 and TRBJ2-1, with D possibly TRBD1 on 5 matching bases. In germline, CDR1 is MNHNY, CDR2 SVGAGI (reference sequence). With 1 base removed from V and 4 bases from J, the gap between germline ends came to 11 bases. This CDR3 spans 15 amino acids. The CDR3 sequence: CASSYWGREYNEQFF. The CDR3 nucleotides are TGTGCCAGCAGTTACTGGGGCAGGGAATACAATGAGCAGTTCTTC.

This chain links TRBV6-5 with TRBJ1-2, with 8 positions matching TRBD1. Per germline, CDR1 MNHEY and CDR2 SVGAGI. V trimming: 5 bases; J trimming: 4 bases; junction bases outside the gene matches: 3. This CDR3 has 13 amino acids. The CDR3 loop is CASSPDRVYGYTF. CDR3 nucleotides: TGTGCCAGCAGTCCGGACAGGGTCTATGGCTACACCTTC.

The V gene is TRBV2, the J gene TRBJ1-5; the D gene is possibly TRBD1 (5 bases). The V end was cut by 6 bases, the J end by 2 bases, with 14 bases between. Germline V lookup: CDR1 SNHLY, CDR2 FYNNEI. The CDR3 runs to 15 residues. In DNA form, the CDR3 reads TGTGCCAGCAGCCCTGAGTCGGGGGGCAATCAGCCCCAGCATTTT. It encodes CASSPESGGNQPQHF.

The chain uses TRBV6-1 and TRBJ1-2; 8 nucleotides line up with TRBD1. Germline V CDR1 and CDR2: MNHNS, SASEGT. The V segment lost 5 bases and the J segment 8 bases; nucleotides outside the gene matches: 13. The CDR3 totals 15 residues. CDR3 in DNA: TGTGCCAGCAGTTCAGCGGGACAGGCTGGTATGGGCTACACCTTC. This codes for CASSSAGQAGMGYTF.

J is TRBJ1-1 and V is TRBV11-2; 8 nucleotides line up with TRBD1. Germline CDR1 SGHAT, CDR2 FQNNGV. The CDR3 is 17 residues long. V lost 3 bases to trimming and J lost 1 base; unmatched junction nucleotides: 10. The CDR3 region has the DNA TGTGCCAGCAGCTTGTGGGGGGGACAGGACCAGAACACTGAAGCTTTCTTT. Translation gives CASSLWGGQDQNTEAFF.